One and the same sample provided the 17 T cell receptor beta chains below, sequenced in a study of T-cell reconstitution after alpha-beta-depleted transplantation in children. The authors prepared the TCRbeta library with unique molecular identifiers. TCRdb redid the calling of the PCR reads with MiXCR, one entry per CDR3 protein. The sample has roughly 610,000 distinct CDR3 sequences, 10% seen once. This sample comprised PBMCs from the stem cell graft donor, obtained from the stem cell graft. The receptors were sampled from a human donor who donated a stem cell graft to a child with acute myeloid leukemia.

The CDR3 DNA is TGTGCCAGCAGTTACTCGTCGTGGGAGGCCAACACCGGGGAGCTGTTTTTT. This gives the protein CASSYSSWEANTGELFF. This rearrangement joins TRBV6-5 to TRBJ2-2; tentatively, D is TRBD2 (6 bases). Germline CDR1 is MNHEY and CDR2 is SVGAGI. The CDR3 runs to 17 residues. Trimming stripped 0 bases from V and 2 bases from J, with 13 bases between.

The chain uses TRBV20-1 and TRBJ2-7; 8 nucleotides agree with TRBD2. Looked up from germline, CDR1 is DFQATT and CDR2 is SNEGSKA (reference sequence). V was clipped by 4 bases and J by 4 bases; unmatched bases: 3. CDR3 size: 12 residues. CDR3 bases: TGCAGTGCTATCTCGGGAGGGTACGAGCAGTACTTC. It is translated as CSAISGGYEQYF.

This chain connects TRBV9 to TRBJ2-7, with TRBD2 matching over 12 bases. Germline CDR1 SGDLS, CDR2 YYNGEE. The junction had 7 bases not matched to a gene; V was cut back by 0 bases and J by 9 bases. CDR3 length: 15 residues. The CDR3 DNA reads TGTGCCAGCAGCGTAGGGTCTAGCGGGAGGGCCGGGCAGTACTTC. It specifies CASSVGSSGRAGQYF.

This clonotype showed up many times. This chain connects TRBV12-3 or TRBV12-4 to TRBJ2-7, with 7 bases fitting TRBD2. V shed 3 bases and J 6 bases; nucleotides not matched to a gene: 5. The CDR3 covers 13 residues. CDR3 in DNA: TGTGCCAGCAGTTTGGCGGGAGTTCGCGAGCAGTACTTC. The encoded protein is CASSLAGVREQYF.

Comments on this clonotype: This may be a read error, as it is one base from a much larger clone. The chain recombines TRBV20-1 with TRBJ2-7; D perhaps matches TRBD1 (6 bases). The CDR3 contains 15 residues. Germline lookup yields CDR1 DFQATT and CDR2 SNEGSKA (reference sequence). V lost 4 bases, J lost 1 base, and 17 bases lay in between. The CDR3 DNA is TGCAGTGCTACACCGGAACAGGGATTATCCTACGAGCAGTACTTC. Its protein is CSATPEQGLSYEQYF.

V gene TRBV6-5 combines with J gene TRBJ2-7; a weak D match, TRBD2 (5 bases). V dropped 6 bases and J dropped 0 bases, with 27 bases sitting between them. CDR1 and CDR2 from the germline V gene are MNHEY and SVGAGI. The CDR3 covers 19 residues. The CDR3 DNA follows: TGTGCCAGCAGCTTCTCGTGGGAGCGACCAGCGGCGAACTCCTACGAGCAGTACTTC. Residues: CASSFSWERPAANSYEQYF.

This clonotype has only a few counts. The chain recombines TRBV9 with TRBJ2-7; TRBD2 agrees at 10 bases. The CDR3 has 17 residues. From germline, CDR1 is SGDLS and CDR2 YYNGEE. Trimming removed 0 bases from V and 3 bases from J; junction bases left unmatched: 9. CDR3 nucleotide sequence: TGTGCCAGCAGCGTAGGGTTTGGACTAGCGGAGGACTACGAGCAGTACTTC. This gives the protein CASSVGFGLAEDYEQYF.

There are a few counts of this clonotype. One end of the junction varies from germline; a read error may be responsible. This chain uses TRBV6-1 with TRBJ1-3, with 7 bases lining up with TRBD1. Germline V gene sequence: CDR1 MNHNS, CDR2 SASEGT. The CDR3 sequence is 15 residues long. The DNA for the CDR3 is TGTGCCAGCAGTGCGACAGGGAGCTCTGGAAACACCACATATTTT. Translation: CASSATGSSGNTTYF.

This clonotype was seen many times. This CDR3 is CASSEQGPGYEQYF. The CDR3 DNA reads as TGTGCCAGCAGTGAACAGGGTCCCGGCTACGAGCAGTACTTC. V and J are TRBV25-1 and TRBJ2-7; D is possibly TRBD1 (5 bases). There are 14 residues in the CDR3. V lost 2 bases, J lost 3 bases, and 11 bases lay in between. Germline V lookup: CDR1 MGHDK, CDR2 SYGVNS.

This clonotype was picked up a small number of times. The chain employs TRBV29-1 and TRBJ2-1, with D unresolved. Per the germline V gene, CDR1 is SQVTM and CDR2 is ANQGSEA. The CDR3 loop spans 14 amino acids. V shed 3 bases and J shed 9 bases, with 18 bases lying between them. The CDR3 sequence is CSVEPRRGLREQFF. DNA of the CDR3: TGCAGCGTTGAGCCCAGGAGAGGCTTGCGTGAGCAGTTCTTC.

The rearrangement uses TRBV20-1 and TRBJ1-5; tentative D call: TRBD1 (6 bases). CDR3 length: 15 amino acids. The germline CDR1 and CDR2 sequences are DFQATT and SNEGSKA (reference sequence). CDR3 nucleotide sequence: TGCTGCGCTAGGGGGGTGAATGGGGCGAATCAGCCCCAGCATTTT. Amino acids: CCARGVNGANQPQHF.

J is TRBJ2-7 and V is TRBV7-8, with TRBD2 as a possible D gene (5 bases). There are 12 residues in the CDR3. The ends were cut back, 4 bases at V and 7 bases at J, with 11 bases in the middle. From germline, CDR1 is SGHVS and CDR2 FQNEAQ. This CDR3 reads CASSWSGREQYF. In DNA, the CDR3 is TGTGCCAGCAGCTGGTCGGGGAGAGAGCAGTACTTC. The entire variable domain, with the rest obtained from reference TRBV7-8 and TRBJ2-7, is as follows: GAGVSQSPRYKVAKRGQDVALRCDPISGHVSLFWYQQALGQGPEFLTYFQNEAQLDKSGLPSDRFFAERPEGSVSTLKIQRTQQEDSAVYLCASSWSGREQYFGPGTRLTVT.

The chain employs TRBV27 and TRBJ2-2, with 8 bases identical to TRBD2. CDR3 size: 15 residues. The germline V gene encodes CDR1 MNHEY and CDR2 SMNVEV (reference sequence). V gave up 2 bases and J gave up 4 bases; unmatched junction bases: 3. CDR3 in amino acids: CASSLKRESTGELFF. For the CDR3, the DNA is TGTGCCAGCAGTTTAAAGCGGGAGAGCACCGGGGAGCTGTTTTTT.

This clonotype was seen more than once but under ten times. The chain links TRBV7-9 to TRBJ1-6; D may be TRBD1 (6 bases). Trimming took 1 base from V and 8 from J, leaving 9 bases between them. This CDR3 comprises 14 residues. The V gene's germline CDR1 is SEHNR and CDR2 FQNEAQ (reference sequence). CDR3 in amino acids: CASSLDRADSPLHF. The DNA for the CDR3 is TGTGCCAGCAGCTTAGACAGGGCGGATTCACCCCTCCACTTT.

This clonotype was counted at least ten times. The chain uses TRBV7-9 and TRBJ1-3; D is ambiguous. The CDR3 contains 15 residues. Trimming took off 3 bases at V and 2 bases at J, with 11 bases between the two ends. Germline V gene lookup returns CDR1 SEHNR and CDR2 FQNEAQ (reference sequence). The chain's CDR3 is CASSLEWGTGNTIYF. CDR3 DNA: TGTGCCAGCAGCTTGGAGTGGGGAACTGGAAACACCATATATTTT.

This clonotype appeared many times. The chain recombines TRBV2 with TRBJ1-1, with D unclear. The ends were cut back, 4 bases at V and 2 bases at J, with 8 bases in the middle. Germline V gene lookup returns CDR1 SNHLY and CDR2 FYNNEI. This CDR3 spans 13 amino acids. CDR3 nucleotides: TGTGCCAGCAGTGTAAGGCTTAACACTGAAGCTTTCTTT. Translated, it gives CASSVRLNTEAFF.

This clonotype has ten or more counts. This rearrangement joins TRBV6-2 or TRBV6-3 to TRBJ2-1, with TRBD2 matching over 9 bases. The CDR3 has 17 amino acids. The V and J ends lost 3 bases and 4 bases, in that order; junction bases with no gene match: 10. Germline CDR1 is MNHEY and CDR2 is SVGEGT. The CDR3 bases are TGTGCCAGCAGTTATAGCCCGGCTAGCGGGATTTACAATGAGCAGTTCTTC. As protein: CASSYSPASGIYNEQFF.